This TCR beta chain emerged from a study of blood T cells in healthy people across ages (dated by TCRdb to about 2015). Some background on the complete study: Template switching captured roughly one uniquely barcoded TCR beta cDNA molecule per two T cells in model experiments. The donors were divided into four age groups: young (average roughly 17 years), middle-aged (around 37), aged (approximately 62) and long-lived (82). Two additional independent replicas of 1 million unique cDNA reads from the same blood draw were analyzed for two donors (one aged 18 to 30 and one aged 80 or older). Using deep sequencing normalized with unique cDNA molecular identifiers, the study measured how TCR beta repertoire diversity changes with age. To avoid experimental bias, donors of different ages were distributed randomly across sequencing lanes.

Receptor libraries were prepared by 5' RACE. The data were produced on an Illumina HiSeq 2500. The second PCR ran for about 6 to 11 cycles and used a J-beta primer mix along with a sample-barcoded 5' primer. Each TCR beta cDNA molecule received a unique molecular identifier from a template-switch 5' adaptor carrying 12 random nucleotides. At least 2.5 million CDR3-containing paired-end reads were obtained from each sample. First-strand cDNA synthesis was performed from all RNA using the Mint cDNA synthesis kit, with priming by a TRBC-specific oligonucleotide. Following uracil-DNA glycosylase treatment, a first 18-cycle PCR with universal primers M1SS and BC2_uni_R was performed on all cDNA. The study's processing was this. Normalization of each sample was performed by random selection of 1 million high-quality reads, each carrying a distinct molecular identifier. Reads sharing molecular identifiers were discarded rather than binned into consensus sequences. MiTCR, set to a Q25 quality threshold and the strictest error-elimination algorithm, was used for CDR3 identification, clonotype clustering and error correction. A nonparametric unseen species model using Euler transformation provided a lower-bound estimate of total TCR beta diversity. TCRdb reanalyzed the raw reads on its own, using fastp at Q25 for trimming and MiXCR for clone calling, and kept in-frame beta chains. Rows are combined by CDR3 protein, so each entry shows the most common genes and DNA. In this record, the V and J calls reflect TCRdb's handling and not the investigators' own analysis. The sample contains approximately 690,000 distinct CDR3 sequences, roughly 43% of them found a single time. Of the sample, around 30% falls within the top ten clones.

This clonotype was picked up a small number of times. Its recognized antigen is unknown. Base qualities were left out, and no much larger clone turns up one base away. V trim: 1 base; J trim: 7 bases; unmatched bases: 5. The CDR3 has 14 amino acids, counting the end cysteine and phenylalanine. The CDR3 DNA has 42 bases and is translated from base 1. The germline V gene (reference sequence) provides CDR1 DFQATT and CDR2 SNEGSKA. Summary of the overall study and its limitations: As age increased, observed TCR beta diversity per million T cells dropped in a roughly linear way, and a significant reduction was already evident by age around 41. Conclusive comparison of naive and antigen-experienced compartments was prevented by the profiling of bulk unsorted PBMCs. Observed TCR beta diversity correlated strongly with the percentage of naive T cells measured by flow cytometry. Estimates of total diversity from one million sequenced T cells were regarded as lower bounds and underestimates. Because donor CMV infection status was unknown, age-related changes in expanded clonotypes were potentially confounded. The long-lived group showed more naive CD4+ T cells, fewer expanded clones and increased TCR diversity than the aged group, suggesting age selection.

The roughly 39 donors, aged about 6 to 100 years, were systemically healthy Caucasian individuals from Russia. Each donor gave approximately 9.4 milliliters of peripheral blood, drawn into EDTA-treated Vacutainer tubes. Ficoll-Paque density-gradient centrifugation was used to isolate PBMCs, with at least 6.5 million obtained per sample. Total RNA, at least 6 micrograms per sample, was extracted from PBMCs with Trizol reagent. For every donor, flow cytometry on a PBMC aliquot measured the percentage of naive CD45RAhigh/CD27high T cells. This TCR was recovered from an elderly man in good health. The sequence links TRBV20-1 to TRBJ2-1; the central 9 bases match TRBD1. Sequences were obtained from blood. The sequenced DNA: TGCAGTGCTAGAGCAGGGACAGGGAGGAATGAGCAGTTCTTC. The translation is CSARAGTGRNEQFF.